This record covers a single TCR beta chain. Its target antigen remains unknown. Base qualities are missing; no much larger clone stands one base away. These data come from a study of Tregs in tolerant kidney transplant recipients (dated by TCRdb to the late 2010s). Broadly, across the study: The study applied TCRbeta sequencing to find donor-specific regulatory T cells before combined kidney and bone marrow transplantation and then followed those same cells after transplant. Several methods of expanding Tregs specific for an allogeneic donor were compared by TCRbeta repertoire sequencing in a few healthy controls. Here is what the overall study found, with its caveats: The study was limited by small patient numbers, and the findings need validation in larger populations and under other immunosuppression protocols. Biological reproducibility was not directly addressed, though technical replication error appeared minimal. The most biologically relevant and donor-specific TCRbeta repertoire appeared to be identified by expanding Tregs with activated donor B cells.

Unstimulated Tregs (CD4+CD25+CD127-), CD4+ non-Tregs (CD4+CD25-), CD4 and CD8 cells were FACS-sorted from thawed PBMCs. Prior to Treg sorting, thawed PBMCs were rested overnight at 37 degrees C with 200 to 250 IU/ml IL-2. Blood from healthy controls was obtained either as purchased buffy coats or from healthy volunteers. Healthy control blood was processed by Ficoll density gradient to PBMCs and cryopreserved; patient PBMCs were collected before and after transplant. Compared with germline, V lacks 5 bases and J lacks 2 bases; bases without a gene match: 7. The germline V gene (reference sequence) supplies CDR1 MNHEY and CDR2 SMNVEV. The CDR3 runs 15 amino acids, cysteine and phenylalanine included. Just the 45-base CDR3 DNA is kept, in frame starting at base 1. For TCRbeta CDR3 sequencing, genomic DNA from the sorted cells was extracted using the QIAGEN DNeasy Blood and Tissue Kit. High-throughput TCRbeta CDR3 sequencing was carried out commercially through immunoSEQ, with PCR amplification with bias correction and internal controls included. In the source study's methods: Unique productive TCRbeta sequences were defined by CDR3 nucleotide sequence where primers matched, and otherwise by CDR3 amino acid sequence together with Vbeta and Jbeta genes. Sorting error was corrected by removing sequences shared between sorted populations at a frequency ratio of 2:1 or less, and the remaining shared sequences were assigned to the higher population. A sequence was defined as donor-reactive if the sequence was expanded at least 5-fold in CFSE-low cells compared with unstimulated cells and had a frequency of at least 0.01% in CFSE-low cells. Repertoire divergence was quantified by Jensen-Shannon divergence using the top 100 TCRbeta sequences ranked by frequency. For any sample with multiple sequencing runs, sorting error was corrected in each run separately before the runs were pooled. What TCRdb holds here is the immuneACCESS table cut down to in-frame rearrangements. Part of the clones is not present; checked against another copy, under half of the missing clones reflect an unresolved V gene, and the others are unexplained. That table gives V, J and clone size, and the DNA gave D and trimming. Across this sample there are tens of thousands of clones, with about 90% seen only once. 0.6% to 0.7% of the sample comes from the top ten.

The rearrangement joined TRBV27 to TRBJ2-3; 7 central bases correspond to TRBD1. This TCR was recovered from a human donor in good health. The sample taken for sequencing was Tregs from blood. The nucleotides read TGTGCCAGCAGTCCCCGACAGGGTAACACAGATACGCAGTATTTT. The resulting protein is CASSPRQGNTDTQYF.